One and the same sample provided the 20 T cell receptor beta chains below, sequenced in a study of OX40 agonist ivuxolimab in advanced cancers. The protocol was immunoSEQ multiplex PCR, while the TCRdb copy is restricted to in-frame clones and leaves out a portion. The sample shows tens of thousands of clones, about 85% of them seen only once. Sample: CD4+ or CD8+ T cells sorted from blood, taken in a trial of the OX40 agonist ivuxolimab. Receptor source: an adult with an advanced solid tumor such as melanoma, head and neck, liver or kidney cancer.

The chain employs TRBV5-5 and TRBJ1-1; D call uncertain. From germline, CDR1 is SGHKS and CDR2 YYEKEE (reference sequence). V lost 6 bases, J lost 3 bases, and 15 bases lay in between. This CDR3 has 14 residues. CDR3 coding DNA: TGTGCCAGCAACCACCCGGACCGCCACACTGAAGCTTTCTTT. It yields the protein CASNHPDRHTEAFF.

This clone was recorded only once. The V call is TRBV5-1, the J call TRBJ2-5; possible D gene TRBD1, 7 bases. Judging by the DNA end, TRBJ2-7 fits better; the J call may be wrong. The germline CDR1 and CDR2 sequences are SGHRS and YFSETQ. CDR3 size: 16 residues. CDR3 sequence reads: CASSLAAGGLSYEQYF. The CDR3 DNA follows: TGCGCCAGCAGCTTGGCCGCAGGGGGGCTCTCCTACGAGCAGTACTTC.

This clone came up a few times. The rearrangement uses TRBV11-2 and TRBJ2-2; TRBD1 agrees at 9 bases. The CDR3 runs to 18 residues. Germline V CDR1 and CDR2: SGHAT, FQNNGV. Losses at the gene ends were 1 base for V and 5 bases for J; bases not matched to a gene: 11. The CDR3 nucleotides are TGTGCCAGCAGCTTAGCCGGGACAGGGTCCTCTTTGACCGGGGAGCTGTTTTTT. Residues: CASSLAGTGSSLTGELFF.

This clone was recorded once. The chain employs TRBV7-2 and TRBJ1-1, with D unclear. Trimming left V 5 bases short and J 4 bases short, with 14 bases between. The CDR3 is made up of 14 amino acids. Germline-derived CDR1 and CDR2 are SGHTA and FQGNSA. CDR3 nucleotide sequence: TGTGCCAGCAGCCCCACTGCCCGAGGCACTGAAGCTTTCTTT. The encoded protein is CASSPTARGTEAFF.

The genes are TRBV27 and TRBJ2-6; 9 bases match TRBD1. The CDR3 contains 15 residues. V shed 4 bases and J 3 bases; nucleotides not matched to a gene: 1. CDR1 and CDR2 from the germline V gene are MNHEY and SMNVEV (reference sequence). The chain's CDR3 is CASSYRGRGANVLTF. In DNA form, the CDR3 reads TGTGCCAGCAGTTACAGGGGGCGTGGGGCCAACGTCCTGACTTTC.

V is TRBV7-9 and J is TRBJ2-7; 7 nucleotides line up with TRBD2. This CDR3 is built from 13 residues. With V trimmed by 4 bases and J by 3 bases, 3 bases remained unmatched. Germline V CDR1 and CDR2: SEHNR, FQNEAQ (reference sequence). CDR3 in amino acids: CASSWGGLYEQYF. In nucleotides, the CDR3 is TGTGCCAGCAGCTGGGGGGGACTCTACGAGCAGTACTTC.

This chain connects TRBV19 to TRBJ2-6, with D possibly matching TRBD1 (5 bases). In germline, CDR1 is LNHDA, CDR2 SQIVND (reference sequence). Trimming stripped 2 bases from V and 0 bases from J, with 17 bases between. The CDR3 consists of 19 residues. The CDR3 is CASSISPLGALSGANVLTF. The DNA of the CDR3 is TGTGCCAGTAGTATATCGCCCCTAGGGGCCCTCTCTGGGGCCAACGTCCTGACTTTC.

The chain couples TRBV5-1 to TRBJ2-3; 8 positions match TRBD2. Germline CDR1 and CDR2: SGHRS and YFSETQ. J gave up 0 bases and V 5 bases, and 5 bases lay outside the gene matches. The CDR3 loop spans 15 amino acids. The CDR3 here is CASRHTSGSTDTQYF. CDR3 DNA: TGCGCCAGCAGACATACTAGCGGAAGCACAGATACGCAGTATTTT.

The V call is TRBV9, the J call TRBJ2-6; D possibly corresponds to TRBD1 (6 bases). The CDR3 consists of 18 residues. The germline V and J ends were trimmed by 0 bases and 0 bases, with 13 bases remaining between them. CDR1 is SGDLS, CDR2 YYNGEE, per germline. The CDR3 DNA reads TGTGCCAGCAGCGTAGGTGAGGGGGTAAGCTCTGGGGCCAACGTCCTGACTTTC. This translates into CASSVGEGVSSGANVLTF.

J is TRBJ2-1 and V is TRBV11-2; 7 nucleotides align to TRBD2. V trimming: 3 bases; J trimming: 5 bases; junction bases outside the gene matches: 4. The CDR3 covers 14 residues. Germline V gene sequence: CDR1 SGHAT, CDR2 FQNNGV. CDR3 sequence (DNA): TGTGCCAGCAGCTTTGGGCTAGCGGACAATGAGCAGTTCTTC. This codes for CASSFGLADNEQFF.

This rearrangement joins TRBV29-1 to TRBJ2-7, with 7 positions matching TRBD2. Germline V CDR1 and CDR2: SQVTM, ANQGSEA. J lost 1 base, V lost 4 bases, and 4 bases had no gene match. The CDR3 extends over 13 amino acids. CDR3 sequence: CSVGGAGSYEQYF. The CDR3 bases are TGCAGCGTTGGGGGAGCGGGGTCCTACGAGCAGTACTTC.

The table lists this clone with a few counts. The rearrangement joins TRBV18 to TRBJ2-7; 7 nucleotides match TRBD1. The CDR3 contains 13 residues. Trimming cost V 6 bases and J 7 bases; bases outside gene matches: 9. Germline V gene lookup returns CDR1 KGHSH and CDR2 LQKENI. Here the CDR3 reads CASSLDRVGEQYF. The CDR3 DNA is TGTGCCAGCTCCCTTGACAGGGTCGGAGAGCAGTACTTC.

The chain has TRBV19 and TRBJ1-5; 7 bases align to TRBD1. The CDR3 sequence is 14 residues long. CDR1 LNHDA and CDR2 SQIVND come from the germline V gene (reference sequence). The V segment lost 5 bases and the J segment 6 bases; nucleotides outside the gene matches: 7. The CDR3: CASSLTGVLQPQHF. Written as DNA, the CDR3 is TGTGCCAGTAGTTTAACAGGGGTTCTTCAGCCCCAGCATTTT. Full variable domain (outside the CDR3, taken from reference TRBV19 and TRBJ1-5): DGGITQSPKYLFRKEGQNVTLSCEQNLNHDAMYWYRQDPGQGLRLIYYSQIVNDFQKGDIAEGYSVSREKKESFPLTVTSAQKNPTAFYLCASSLTGVLQPQHFGDGTRLSIL.

This CDR3 is CASSLAGDTDTQYF. CDR3 in DNA: TGCGCCAGCAGTCTAGCGGGAGACACAGATACGCAGTATTTT. V is TRBV10-1 and J is TRBJ2-3; 10 nucleotides match TRBD2. This CDR3 is built from 14 residues. The ends lost 5 bases at V and 2 bases at J; junction bases unmatched: 1. Germline CDR1 and CDR2: WNHNN and SYGVQD (reference sequence).

The rearrangement links TRBV6-1 to TRBJ2-4, with 8 bases fitting TRBD2. The V gene's germline CDR1 is MNHNS and CDR2 SASEGT. This CDR3 region has 14 residues. After removal of 1 base from V and 11 bases from J, the junction contained 7 bases not matched to a gene. The CDR3 loop reads CASSEVGAGGVQYF. For the CDR3, the DNA is TGTGCCAGCAGTGAAGTGGGTGCCGGGGGGGTTCAGTACTTC.

The CDR3 DNA sequence: TGCAGCGTATCGGCATTCTCCTACAATGAGCAGTTCTTC. This codes for CSVSAFSYNEQFF. The chain couples TRBV29-1 to TRBJ2-1; D is unclear. The CDR3 runs to 13 residues. V shed 6 bases and J shed 0 bases, with 9 bases lying between them. Germline V CDR1 and CDR2: SQVTM, ANQGSEA.

As DNA, the CDR3 is TGTGCCAGCAGCACAGGACTAGCGGGCGCCGTCGGGTATTTT. Translating it yields CASSTGLAGAVGYF. The genes are TRBV7-9 and TRBJ2-3; TRBD2 agrees at 11 bases. The CDR3 covers 14 residues. J lost 14 bases, V lost 5 bases, and 12 bases had no gene match. Germline CDR1 and CDR2: SEHNR and FQNEAQ (reference sequence).

The genes are TRBV20-1 and TRBJ1-1, with D unresolved. CDR3 length: 11 residues. Germline V CDR1 and CDR2: DFQATT, SNEGSKA (reference sequence). V was shortened by 6 bases and J by 1 base, with 6 bases between the two germline ends. As DNA, the CDR3 is TGCAGTGCCCCTCAGAACACTGAAGCTTTCTTT. This translates into CSAPQNTEAFF.

The chain recombines TRBV6-5 with TRBJ2-1, with TRBD2 matching 12 bases. Germline V gene lookup returns CDR1 MNHEY and CDR2 SVGAGI. The CDR3 spans 15 residues. V was pared by 6 bases and J by 7 bases, with 7 bases of the junction left unmatched. In DNA form, the CDR3 reads TGTGCCAGCAGACAACTAGCGGGAGGTGGGAATGAGCAGTTCTTC. This sequence encodes CASRQLAGGGNEQFF.

V usage is TRBV7-6 and J usage is TRBJ1-4, with TRBD1 as a possible D gene (5 bases). V was trimmed by 2 bases and J by 6 bases, leaving 25 bases between them. Germline V lookup: CDR1 SGHVS, CDR2 FNYEAQ. The CDR3 length is 19 residues. CDR3 protein: CASSLYLRGTLAPDEKLFF. Here the CDR3 DNA reads TGTGCCAGCAGCTTATATCTGCGGGGGACTCTAGCCCCTGATGAAAAACTGTTTTTT.